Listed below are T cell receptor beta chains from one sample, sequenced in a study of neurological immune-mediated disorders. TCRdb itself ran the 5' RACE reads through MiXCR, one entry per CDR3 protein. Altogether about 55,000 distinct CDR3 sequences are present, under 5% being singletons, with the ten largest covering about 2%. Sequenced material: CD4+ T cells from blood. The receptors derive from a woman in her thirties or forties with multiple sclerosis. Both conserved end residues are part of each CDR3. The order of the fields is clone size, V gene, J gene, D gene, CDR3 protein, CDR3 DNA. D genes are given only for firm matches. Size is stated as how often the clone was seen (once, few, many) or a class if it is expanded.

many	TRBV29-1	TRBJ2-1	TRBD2	CSALARGGKGEQFF	TGCAGCGCCTTAGCGCGGGGGGGCAAGGGTGAGCAGTTCTTC
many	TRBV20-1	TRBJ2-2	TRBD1	CSLRTGNRNTGELFF	TGCAGTCTGCGGACAGGGAATAGGAACACCGGGGAGCTGTTTTTT
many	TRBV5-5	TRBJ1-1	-	CASSWKWGKDTEAFF	TGTGCCAGCAGCTGGAAGTGGGGCAAGGACACTGAAGCTTTCTTT
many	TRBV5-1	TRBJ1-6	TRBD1	CASSGETGDSPLHF	TGCGCCAGCAGCGGGGAGACAGGGGATTCACCCCTCCACTTT
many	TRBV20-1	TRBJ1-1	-	CSARVPGVEAFF	TGCAGTGCTAGAGTCCCAGGGGTTGAAGCTTTCTTT
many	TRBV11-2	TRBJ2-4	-	CASSFGRFKNIQYF	TGTGCCAGCAGCTTCGGACGCTTCAAAAACATTCAGTACTTC
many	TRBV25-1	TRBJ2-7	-	CASSDRYEQYF	TGTGCCAGCAGTGACAGGTACGAGCAGTACTTC
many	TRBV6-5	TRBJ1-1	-	CASSSLTRNTEAFF	TGTGCCAGCAGTTCCCTGACCAGGAACACTGAAGCTTTCTTT
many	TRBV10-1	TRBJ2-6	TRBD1	CASSVGGTGANVLTF	TGCGCCAGCAGTGTAGGGGGCACTGGGGCCAACGTCCTGACTTTC
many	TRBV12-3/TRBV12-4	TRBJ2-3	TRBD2	CASSGLAALTDTQYF	TGTGCCAGCAGCGGACTAGCGGCACTCACAGATACGCAGTATTTT
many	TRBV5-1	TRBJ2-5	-	CASSPTANPMETQYF	TGCGCCAGCAGCCCCACAGCAAACCCAATGGAGACCCAGTACTTC
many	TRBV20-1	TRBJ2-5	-	CSARAQTQAETQYF	TGCAGTGCTAGAGCGCAGACCCAGGCCGAGACCCAGTACTTC
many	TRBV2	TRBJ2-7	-	CASTTPPGSYEQYF	TGTGCCAGCACTACTCCTCCAGGGTCCTACGAGCAGTACTTC
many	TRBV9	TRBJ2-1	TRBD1	CASSSTGQGYNEQFF	TGTGCCAGCAGTTCCACGGGACAGGGGTACAATGAGCAGTTCTTC
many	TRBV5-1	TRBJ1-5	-	CASSLADGPGQPQHF	TGCGCCAGCAGCTTGGCCGATGGGCCGGGTCAGCCCCAGCATTTT
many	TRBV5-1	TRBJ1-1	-	CASSLELRNTEAFF	TGCGCCAGCAGCTTGGAACTGAGGAACACTGAAGCTTTCTTT
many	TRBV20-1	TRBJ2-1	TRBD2	CSARAGGLNEQFF	TGCAGTGCTAGAGCGGGGGGGCTCAATGAGCAGTTCTTC
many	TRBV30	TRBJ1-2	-	CAWSRPAYGYTF	TGTGCCTGGAGTCGGCCAGCCTATGGCTACACCTTC
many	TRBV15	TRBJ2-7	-	CATSREMGADGPNF	TGTGCCACCAGCAGAGAGATGGGCGCGGACGGACCAAATTTC
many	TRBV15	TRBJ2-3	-	CATSRSPWGADTQYF	TGTGCCACCAGCAGATCCCCTTGGGGGGCGGATACGCAGTATTTT
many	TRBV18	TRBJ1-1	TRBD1	CASSPGTGWRTEAFF	TGTGCCAGCTCACCCGGGACAGGGTGGCGTACTGAAGCTTTCTTT
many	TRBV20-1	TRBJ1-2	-	CSARDFGRGSGYTF	TGCAGTGCTAGAGATTTCGGCAGGGGAAGTGGCTACACCTTC
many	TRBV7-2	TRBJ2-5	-	CASRTRGQETQYF	TGTGCCAGCAGGACTAGGGGGCAAGAGACCCAGTACTTC
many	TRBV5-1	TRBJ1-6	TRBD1	CASSPQGAEDSPLHF	TGCGCCAGCAGCCCGCAGGGGGCAGAGGATTCACCCCTCCACTTT
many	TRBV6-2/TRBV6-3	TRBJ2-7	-	CASSYDADSSYEQYF	TGTGCCAGCAGTTACGATGCGGACAGCTCCTACGAGCAGTACTTC
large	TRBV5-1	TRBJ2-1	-	CASSLGFPYNEQFF	TGCGCCAGCAGCTTGGGCTTTCCCTACAATGAGCAGTTCTTC
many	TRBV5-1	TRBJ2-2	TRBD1	CASRGQGMTGELFF	TGCGCCAGCAGGGGACAGGGGATGACCGGGGAGCTGTTTTTT
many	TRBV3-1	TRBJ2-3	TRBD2	CASSQGFGGGSADTQYF	TGTGCCAGCAGCCAAGGATTCGGCGGGGGAAGTGCAGATACGCAGTATTTT
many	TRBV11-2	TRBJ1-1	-	CASSPGTGGTEAFF	TGTGCCAGCAGCCCCGGTACCGGGGGCACTGAAGCTTTCTTT
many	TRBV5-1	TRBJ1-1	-	CASSPRGGGNTEAFF	TGCGCCAGCAGCCCCCGTGGGGGAGGCAACACTGAAGCTTTCTTT
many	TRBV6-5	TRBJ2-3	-	CASSPPPGTKATDTQYF	TGTGCCAGCAGTCCCCCCCCCGGGACAAAAGCGACAGATACGCAGTATTTT
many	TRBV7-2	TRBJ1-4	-	CASSLASTTNEKLFF	TGTGCCAGCAGCTTAGCCAGTACAACTAATGAAAAACTGTTTTTT
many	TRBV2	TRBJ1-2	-	CASSPGNPGFPNYGYTF	TGTGCCAGCAGTCCTGGAAATCCAGGGTTCCCCAACTATGGCTACACCTTC
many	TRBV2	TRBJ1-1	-	CASTVRVNTEAFF	TGTGCCAGCACGGTCAGAGTGAACACTGAAGCTTTCTTT
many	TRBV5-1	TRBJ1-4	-	CASSLQATNEKLFF	TGCGCCAGCAGCTTACAGGCAACTAATGAAAAACTGTTTTTT
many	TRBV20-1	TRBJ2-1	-	CSAPRPLGGDEQFF	TGCAGTGCCCCCCGACCGCTAGGAGGGGATGAGCAGTTCTTC
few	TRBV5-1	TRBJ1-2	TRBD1	CASSLAQGVDGYTF	TGCGCCAGCAGCTTGGCGCAGGGGGTGGATGGCTACACCTTC
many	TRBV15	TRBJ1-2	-	CATSREGRDELYGYTF	TGTGCCACCAGCAGAGAAGGGCGGGATGAATTGTATGGCTACACCTTC
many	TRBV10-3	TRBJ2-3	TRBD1	CAISSLGQGGTDTQYF	TGTGCCATCAGTTCGCTGGGACAGGGTGGAACAGATACGCAGTATTTT
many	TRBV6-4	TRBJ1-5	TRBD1	CASSENRGMDQPQHF	TGTGCCAGCAGTGAAAACAGGGGAATGGATCAGCCCCAGCATTTT
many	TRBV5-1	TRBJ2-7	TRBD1	CASSLGTGDAYEQYF	TGCGCCAGCAGCCTAGGGACAGGGGATGCCTACGAGCAGTACTTC